Below are 32 T cell receptor beta chains sequenced from a single sample in a study of response to subunit inactivated influenza vaccine. TCRdb independently ran MiXCR on the RT-PCR reads; one entry per CDR3 protein. Found here are about 500,000 distinct CDR3 sequences, more than 15% of them singletons; the top ten hold approximately 3%. The sequences come from CD4+ T cells sorted from PBMCs, collected around 2 years after vaccination. These receptors all come from a man aged 45-69 years who received an inactivated influenza vaccine.

V is TRBV5-1 and J is TRBJ2-2; D remains unclear. Germline V gene lookup returns CDR1 SGHRS and CDR2 YFSETQ. The CDR3 is 14 residues long. The V and J ends lost 0 bases and 5 bases respectively, with 8 bases between them. CDR3 protein: CASSLGSVTGELFF. The CDR3 nucleotides are TGCGCCAGCAGCTTGGGCAGCGTGACCGGGGAGCTGTTTTTT.

The chain combines TRBV20-1 with TRBJ2-1, with TRBD2 matching 14 bases. CDR3 size: 14 residues. The V segment lost 4 bases and the J segment 8 bases; nucleotides outside the gene matches: 4. Germline V gene lookup returns CDR1 DFQATT and CDR2 SNEGSKA (reference sequence). CDR3 nucleotide sequence: TGCAGTGCTACTGGGACTAGCGGGAGCTATGAGCAGTTCTTC. As protein: CSATGTSGSYEQFF.

The chain links TRBV6-6 to TRBJ1-1, with unresolved D. The V end lost 5 bases, the J end lost 1 base, and 8 bases lay between the germline ends. CDR3 length: 13 amino acids. Looked up from germline, CDR1 is MNHNY and CDR2 is SVGAGI (reference sequence). The CDR3 sequence: CASSPIENTEAFF. The CDR3 nucleotides read TGTGCCAGCAGTCCCATAGAGAACACTGAAGCTTTCTTT.

This clonotype was detected a few times. The chain recombines TRBV7-9 with TRBJ1-5; D is unresolved. Between the trimmed V and J ends, which lost 4 bases and 6 bases, there was a span of 10 bases. Per the germline V gene, CDR1 is SEHNR and CDR2 is FQNEAQ (reference sequence). The CDR3 runs 13 residues. CDR3 loop: CASSSTATQPQHF. CDR3 coding DNA: TGTGCCAGCAGCTCGACCGCGACTCAGCCCCAGCATTTT.

V usage is TRBV7-8 and J usage is TRBJ2-5, with TRBD1 as a possible D gene (5 bases). The CDR3 consists of 11 residues. From germline, CDR1 is SGHVS and CDR2 FQNEAQ. V lost 3 bases to trimming and J lost 10 bases, with 9 bases between them. CDR3 coding DNA: TGTGCCAGCAGCTTCCGACAGAGCCAGTACTTC. The encoded protein is CASSFRQSQYF. The full variable domain, its missing parts supplied by reference TRBV7-8 and TRBJ2-5, is GAGVSQSPRYKVAKRGQDVALRCDPISGHVSLFWYQQALGQGPEFLTYFQNEAQLDKSGLPSDRFFAERPEGSVSTLKIQRTQQEDSAVYLCASSFRQSQYFGPGTRLLVL.

This clonotype was found many times. This chain uses TRBV7-2 with TRBJ2-1, with 11 bases that match TRBD2. V was pared by 5 bases and J by 6 bases, with 9 bases of the junction left unmatched. This CDR3 has 16 amino acids. In germline, CDR1 is SGHTA, CDR2 FQGNSA. CDR3 loop: CASSTASGGPPNEQFF. The CDR3 DNA is TGTGCCAGCAGCACGGCTAGCGGGGGGCCCCCCAATGAGCAGTTCTTC.

This clonotype was observed at least ten times. This sequence joins TRBV6-1 and TRBJ1-1, with D unresolved. Germline V gene sequence: CDR1 MNHNS, CDR2 SASEGT. The CDR3 is 15 residues long. The germline V and J ends were trimmed by 6 bases and 2 bases, with 16 bases remaining between them. The CDR3 here is CASSNTGRANTEAFF. The CDR3 region has the DNA TGTGCCAGCAGCAACACTGGGAGGGCTAACACTGAAGCTTTCTTT.

Many counts were recorded for this clonotype. This chain uses TRBV29-1 with TRBJ2-7, with 8 nucleotides matching TRBD1. Germline trimming cut 6 bases from V and 2 bases from J; bases unmatched to any gene: 6. The CDR3 extends over 13 amino acids. Germline CDR1 is SQVTM and CDR2 is ANQGSEA. DNA for the CDR3: TGCAGCGTGTCGCCGGGACAGGCCTACGAGCAGTACTTC. It translates to CSVSPGQAYEQYF.

The chain combines TRBV7-2 with TRBJ1-4; a possible D gene is TRBD1 (5 bases). Germline values: CDR1 SGHTA, CDR2 FQGNSA. V was shortened by 8 bases and J by 5 bases, with 12 bases between the two germline ends. The CDR3 has 13 residues. CDR3 nucleotide sequence: TGTGCCAGCCGTCAGGGAGTAAATGAAAAACTGTTTTTT. It specifies CASRQGVNEKLFF.

The rearrangement joins TRBV20-1 to TRBJ1-1; perhaps TRBD1 as D (5 bases). Germline V CDR1 and CDR2: DFQATT, SNEGSKA (reference sequence). V was cut by 1 base and J by 1 base, with 7 bases left in between. CDR3 size: 13 residues. The DNA of the CDR3 is TGCAGTGCTAGAGTGACAGCGAACACTGAAGCTTTCTTT. Translating gives CSARVTANTEAFF.

This clonotype was seen a handful of times. The V gene is TRBV28, the J gene TRBJ2-1, with D possibly matching TRBD2 (6 bases). The CDR3 runs 15 residues. Looked up from germline, CDR1 is MDHEN and CDR2 is SYDVKM. V lost 3 bases and J lost 5, with 14 bases in between. The CDR3 loop reads CASSFLGGGNNEQFF. The CDR3 coding sequence is TGTGCCAGCAGTTTCCTCGGCGGAGGGAACAATGAGCAGTTCTTC.

The chain recombines TRBV12-3 or TRBV12-4 with TRBJ1-2; D is undetermined. The V end was cut by 5 bases, the J end by 4 bases, with 11 bases between. The CDR3 extends over 13 amino acids. CDR3 coding DNA: TGTGCCAGCAGTGACATCCGGATCTATGGCTACACCTTC. It is translated as CASSDIRIYGYTF.

This clonotype was observed a few times. The chain links TRBV12-3 or TRBV12-4 to TRBJ1-5, with D possibly TRBD1 on 6 matching bases. The CDR3 has 17 amino acids. V was pared by 0 bases and J by 3 bases, with 15 bases between. The CDR3 nucleotides are TGTGCCAGCAGTTTAGCGCTGAACAGGGACCACAATCAGCCCCAGCATTTT. It specifies CASSLALNRDHNQPQHF.

This clonotype was observed a handful of times. The genes are TRBV7-2 and TRBJ2-7; 9 bases map to TRBD2. From germline, CDR1 is SGHTA and CDR2 FQGNSA. Trimming removed 4 bases from V and 1 base from J; junction bases left unmatched: 8. This CDR3 has 16 amino acids. This chain's CDR3 is CASSYKTSGASYEQYF. The CDR3 nucleotides read TGTGCCAGCAGCTACAAGACTAGCGGTGCGTCCTACGAGCAGTACTTC. Full variable domain (remainder filled in from reference TRBV7-2 and TRBJ2-7): GAGVSQSPSNKVTEKGKDVELRCDPISGHTALYWYRQSLGQGLEFLIYFQGNSAPDKSGLPSDRFSAERTGGSVSTLTIQRTQQEDSAVYLCASSYKTSGASYEQYFGPGTRLTVT.

The CDR3 here is CASSQDGGLVGEQYF. The CDR3 nucleotides are TGCGCCAGCAGCCAGGATGGAGGACTAGTGGGTGAGCAGTACTTC. The chain uses TRBV4-3 and TRBJ2-7; 7 nucleotides align to TRBD2. Unmatched junction bases numbered 12, after V lost 3 bases and J lost 7 bases. Germline loops: CDR1 LGHNA, CDR2 YSLEER. The CDR3 has 15 amino acids.

This sequence joins TRBV11-2 and TRBJ2-7; 11 bases fit TRBD2. The CDR3 contains 18 residues. V lost 2 bases to trimming and J lost 4 bases; unmatched junction nucleotides: 13. In germline, CDR1 is SGHAT, CDR2 FQNNGV. CDR3 in DNA: TGTGCCAGCAGCTTATTGTTAGCGGGAGGGCTCAAACCTTACGAGCAGTACTTC. Protein product: CASSLLLAGGLKPYEQYF.

This clonotype was observed a few times. CDR3 coding DNA: TGTGCCAGCGGGGCCGGGACACTAAACTACGAGCAGTACTTC. Encoded protein: CASGAGTLNYEQYF. The chain carries TRBV28 and TRBJ2-7, with D possibly matching TRBD1 (6 bases). Germline V gene lookup returns CDR1 MDHEN and CDR2 SYDVKM. The CDR3 spans 14 residues. Trimming left V 8 bases short and J 3 bases short, with 17 bases between.

This clonotype occurred a few times. The chain joins TRBV3-1 to TRBJ2-7, with TRBD2 identical over 12 bases. CDR1 and CDR2 (germline): LGHDT, YNNKEL (reference sequence). V lost 4 bases and J lost 3; bases outside the gene matches: 4. This CDR3 has 15 amino acids. The CDR3 bases are TGTGCCAGCAGCCGACCACTAGCGGGAGGCTACGAGCAGTACTTC. Its protein product is CASSRPLAGGYEQYF.

This clonotype was seen a handful of times. The chain is built from TRBV6-2 or TRBV6-3 and TRBJ1-1, with D unclear. V shed 1 base and J shed 1 base, with 13 bases lying between them. The germline CDR1 and CDR2 sequences are MNHEY and SVGEGT. The CDR3 length is 16 residues. The CDR3 sequence: CASSYFGAAGNTEAFF. The CDR3 nucleotides are TGTGCCAGCAGTTACTTCGGCGCTGCAGGGAACACTGAAGCTTTCTTT.

This clonotype was found a few times. The V call is TRBV6-2 or TRBV6-3, the J call TRBJ2-3; D remains ambiguous. With 10 bases removed from V and 0 bases from J, the gap between germline ends came to 14 bases. Germline V CDR1 and CDR2: MNHEY, SVGEGT. The CDR3 consists of 14 residues. CDR3 protein: CATTTSPSTDTQYF. The CDR3 nucleotides are TGTGCCACCACGACATCCCCTAGCACAGATACGCAGTATTTT.

The V gene is TRBV2, the J gene TRBJ2-4, with TRBD2 as a possible D gene (6 bases). CDR3 size: 17 residues. With 1 base removed from V and 5 bases from J, the gap between germline ends came to 18 bases. From germline, CDR1 is SNHLY and CDR2 FYNNEI. CDR3 residues: CASSEEVVDGSENIQYF. The CDR3 DNA reads TGTGCCAGCAGTGAAGAGGTGGTGGACGGGAGTGAAAACATTCAGTACTTC.

This clonotype was counted ten times or more. The chain couples TRBV24-1 to TRBJ2-3; D might be TRBD2 (5 bases). The CDR3 contains 16 residues. V was shortened by 4 bases and J by 3 bases, with 16 bases between the two germline ends. CDR1 is KGHDR and CDR2 is SFDVKD in the germline V gene. The CDR3 bases are TGTGCCACCAGTGACCTGCAACTGGGCGGGACAGATACGCAGTATTTT. Its translation is CATSDLQLGGTDTQYF.

This clonotype was seen only a few times. V is TRBV5-1 and J is TRBJ1-4, with D possibly being TRBD1 (6 bases). The CDR3 runs 14 residues. Germline V gene sequence: CDR1 SGHRS, CDR2 YFSETQ. Trimming left V 2 bases short and J 8 bases short, with 13 bases between. CDR3 DNA: TGCGCCAGCAGCTTACAGGGATGGCAGGAAAAACTGTTTTTT. Translated: CASSLQGWQEKLFF.

This clonotype has more than one count but fewer than ten. The genes are TRBV9 and TRBJ2-1; 11 bases line up with TRBD1. CDR3 size: 15 residues. Germline loops: CDR1 SGDLS, CDR2 YYNGEE. Trimming took 0 bases from V and 7 from J; bases not matched to a gene: 3. This chain's CDR3 is CASSVAGQGVNEQFF. DNA for the CDR3: TGTGCCAGCAGCGTAGCGGGACAGGGGGTGAATGAGCAGTTCTTC.

V gene TRBV6-1 combines with J gene TRBJ1-4; D remains ambiguous. Deletions cut 6 bases from V and 4 bases from J, with 18 bases between. Germline CDR1 MNHNS, CDR2 SASEGT. This CDR3 is 16 amino acids long. CDR3 amino acids: CASRTEVGSFNEKLFF. CDR3 DNA: TGTGCCAGCAGGACGGAAGTAGGCAGCTTTAATGAAAAACTGTTTTTT.

There are a few counts of this clonotype. V usage is TRBV20-1 and J usage is TRBJ2-7, with D maybe TRBD1 (6 bases). The CDR3 has 14 residues. The ends were cut back, 7 bases at V and 3 bases at J, with 19 bases in the middle. Germline V gives CDR1 DFQATT, CDR2 SNEGSKA (reference sequence). The CDR3 reads CSGTGSSGDYEQYF. The CDR3 region has the DNA TGCAGTGGCACAGGCTCGTCAGGGGACTACGAGCAGTACTTC.

This clonotype was observed a handful of times. The chain carries TRBV29-1 and TRBJ2-6; D remains ambiguous. Trimming removed 6 bases from V and 0 bases from J, with 0 bases in between. This CDR3 has 11 amino acids. Germline V CDR1 and CDR2: SQVTM, ANQGSEA. The CDR3 DNA reads as TGCAGCGTCTCTGGGGCCAACGTCCTGACTTTC. Its protein product is CSVSGANVLTF.

The chain has TRBV14 and TRBJ2-4; 9 bases match TRBD1. CDR1 and CDR2 from the germline V gene are SGHDN and FVKESK. The V gene end was trimmed by 0 bases and the J gene end by 1 base; junction bases not matched to a gene: 7. CDR3 length: 18 residues. In DNA form, the CDR3 reads TGTGCCAGCAGCCAAGAACCCGGACAGGGGAGGGCCAAAAACATTCAGTACTTC. It yields the protein CASSQEPGQGRAKNIQYF.

V usage is TRBV2 and J usage is TRBJ2-1; a weak D match, TRBD2 (7 bases). Deletions cut 6 bases from V and 5 bases from J, with 14 bases between. There are 14 residues in the CDR3. The germline CDR1 and CDR2 sequences are SNHLY and FYNNEI. CDR3 sequence (DNA): TGTGCCAGCAGGACGGGGGGCCTAGACAATGAGCAGTTCTTC. Amino acids: CASRTGGLDNEQFF.

This sequence joins TRBV28 and TRBJ1-2, with 11 bases aligning to TRBD1. V shed 6 bases and J 3 bases; nucleotides not matched to a gene: 12. Germline assignment: CDR1 MDHEN and CDR2 SYDVKM. The CDR3 contains 17 residues. The CDR3 nucleotides are TGTGCCAGCAGCGAAGGGACAGGGGGAGCAGGAGACTATGGCTACACCTTC. It translates to CASSEGTGGAGDYGYTF.

This clonotype was detected ten times or more. V usage is TRBV28 and J usage is TRBJ1-2; perhaps TRBD1 as D (5 bases). CDR1 is MDHEN, CDR2 SYDVKM, per germline. This CDR3 spans 15 amino acids. V lost 6 bases to trimming and J lost 4 bases, with 18 bases between them. As DNA, the CDR3 is TGTGCCAGCAGCCCAGGGATCGGGTCCCTCTATGGCTACACCTTC. Translated, it gives CASSPGIGSLYGYTF.

The chain uses TRBV6-1 and TRBJ2-7; no definite D call. The germline CDR1 and CDR2 sequences are MNHNS and SASEGT. The V gene lost 0 bases and the J gene lost 3 bases, with 12 bases spanning the gap. This CDR3 comprises 15 residues. The CDR3: CASSEARLEYYEQYF. CDR3 DNA: TGTGCCAGCAGTGAAGCTCGCCTAGAATACTACGAGCAGTACTTC.